The 9 T cell receptor beta chains listed next were all sequenced from one sample in a study of sequential checkpoint blockade in melanoma. TCRdb's table, derived via immunoSEQ multiplex PCR, lists solely in-frame clones and lacks some. The sample consists of about 28,000 clones, about 83% of them appearing once. Sample treatment: randomized to nivolumab then ipilimumab (arm A) or the reverse (arm B). This specimen consisted of CD8+ T cells sorted from blood (inferred from file names), obtained from a patient given nivolumab and ipilimumab in sequence. Every receptor here comes from a human donor with melanoma.

This clone was counted between two and nine times. The chain links TRBV4-2 to TRBJ2-2; perhaps TRBD2 as D (6 bases). V was pared by 3 bases and J by 0 bases, with 11 bases between. The CDR3 spans 16 residues. Germline CDR1 LGHNA, CDR2 YNFKEQ. The CDR3 here is CASSHLSGPNTGELFF. As DNA, the CDR3 is TGTGCCAGCAGCCACCTTAGCGGCCCGAACACCGGGGAGCTGTTTTTT.

The V gene is TRBV19, the J gene TRBJ1-1; D remains unclear. With 3 bases removed from V and 0 bases from J, the gap between germline ends came to 8 bases. The CDR3 runs to 14 residues. The germline V gene has CDR1 LNHDA and CDR2 SQIVND (reference sequence). In DNA, the CDR3 is TGTGCCAGTAGTATTGAGGTTTTGAACACTGAAGCTTTCTTT. Translation gives CASSIEVLNTEAFF. The full variable domain, in which reference TRBV19 and TRBJ1-1 provide the parts outside the CDR3, is DGGITQSPKYLFRKEGQNVTLSCEQNLNHDAMYWYRQDPGQGLRLIYYSQIVNDFQKGDIAEGYSVSREKKESFPLTVTSAQKNPTAFYLCASSIEVLNTEAFFGQGTRLTVV.

The V gene is TRBV7-9, the J gene TRBJ2-5; D gene unclear. This CDR3 is built from 15 residues. Germline CDR1 and CDR2: SEHNR and FQNEAQ (reference sequence). Trimming removed 0 bases at V and 2 bases at J, with 10 bases between. The CDR3 DNA reads TGTGCCAGCAGCTTAGCTTTATCAGGTCAAGAGACCCAGTACTTC. Amino acids: CASSLALSGQETQYF.

This clone was recorded once. The genes are TRBV5-1 and TRBJ2-2, with D maybe TRBD1 (6 bases). With 5 bases removed from V and 1 base from J, the gap between germline ends came to 9 bases. The germline gives CDR1 SGHRS, CDR2 YFSETQ. This CDR3 has 14 amino acids. As DNA, the CDR3 is TGCGCCAGCAGATCGACAGGGAACACCGGGGAGCTGTTTTTT. This sequence encodes CASRSTGNTGELFF.

This clone was detected once. The rearrangement uses TRBV4-1 and TRBJ2-3; 7 bases fit TRBD2. Germline CDR1 and CDR2: MGHRA and YSYEKL. There are 16 residues in the CDR3. With 0 bases clipped from V and 6 bases from J, the junction kept 9 bases outside the gene matches. CDR3 in amino acids: CASSQDRLEAGDTQYF. CDR3 sequence (DNA): TGCGCCAGCAGCCAAGATCGTCTAGAAGCGGGGGATACGCAGTATTTT.

A few counts support this clone. Here the CDR3 DNA reads TGTGCCAGCAGTTCGTCCGAGACCGGGGTGACCCAGTACTTC. It codes for CASSSSETGVTQYF. This sequence joins TRBV6-1 and TRBJ2-5; D is perhaps TRBD2 (5 bases). CDR3 length: 14 residues. Germline CDR1 reads MNHNS; CDR2 reads SASEGT. The V end lost 5 bases, the J end lost 7 bases, and 17 bases lay between the germline ends.

This chain uses TRBV6-5 with TRBJ2-2, with D possibly being TRBD2 (5 bases). Trimming removed 5 bases at V and 8 bases at J, with 12 bases between. Germline CDR1 MNHEY, CDR2 SVGAGI. The CDR3 spans 13 residues. The CDR3 loop reads CASSNPGEGELFF. The DNA of the CDR3 is TGTGCCAGCAGTAACCCCGGGGAAGGGGAGCTGTTTTTT.

V and J are TRBV2 and TRBJ1-1, with 10 bases fitting TRBD1. Germline V CDR1 and CDR2: SNHLY, FYNNEI. The V segment lost 9 bases and the J segment 2 bases; nucleotides outside the gene matches: 6. The CDR3 has 14 residues. CDR3 DNA: TGTGCCAGTCTGGGACAGGGGAGCAACACTGAAGCTTTCTTT. Amino acid sequence: CASLGQGSNTEAFF. The variable domain in full, completed from reference TRBV2 and TRBJ1-1, reads EPEVTQTPSHQVTQMGQEVILRCVPISNHLYFYWYRQILGQKVEFLVSFYNNEISEKSEIFDDQFSVERPDGSNFTLKIRSTKLEDSAMYFCASLGQGSNTEAFFGQGTRLTVV.

The rearrangement uses TRBV27 and TRBJ2-3, with a possible D match to TRBD2 (6 bases). V shed 6 bases and J shed 2 bases, with 15 bases lying between them. Germline V gene data show CDR1 as MNHEY and CDR2 as SMNVEV (reference sequence). The CDR3 loop spans 15 amino acids. The CDR3 DNA reads TGTGCCAGCAGATCTTTGGCGGGGATCACAGATACGCAGTATTTT. It encodes CASRSLAGITDTQYF.